A single sample is the source of the 10 T cell receptor beta chains below, sequenced in a study of cytomegalovirus exposure and HLA in healthy donors. The PCR used 60 Vbeta and 13 Jbeta primers. Produced via immunoSEQ multiplex PCR; TCRdb's table is partial and in-frame only. The table gives 130,000 or so clones; the top ten clones make up 1.5% to 2.5% of it. The sample comprised PBMCs. The receptors stem from an older woman in good health and CMV-seronegative.

The CDR3 DNA reads as TGCAGCGTTGTAGGAGGGCTGGGACAGGTAGGTACTGAAGCTTTCTTT. Encoded protein: CSVVGGLGQVGTEAFF. This sequence joins TRBV29-1 and TRBJ1-1; 8 bases fit TRBD1. J lost 5 bases, V lost 4 bases, and 15 bases had no gene match. CDR1 and CDR2 from the germline V gene are SQVTM and ANQGSEA. The CDR3 covers 16 residues.

The chain employs TRBV9 and TRBJ1-3, with 11 bases lining up with TRBD1. The CDR3 length is 17 residues. Germline assignment: CDR1 SGDLS and CDR2 YYNGEE. J lost 0 bases, V lost 4 bases, and 6 bases had no gene match. DNA of the CDR3: TGTGCCAGCAGCAAAACCGGGACAGGGGGCTCTGGAAACACCATATATTTT. Amino acid sequence: CASSKTGTGGSGNTIYF. The full variable domain, in which reference TRBV9 and TRBJ1-3 provide the parts outside the CDR3, is DSGVTQTPKHLITATGQRVTLRCSPRSGDLSVYWYQQSLDQGLQFLIQYYNGEERAKGNILERFSAQQFPDLHSELNLSSLELGDSALYFCASSKTGTGGSGNTIYFGEGSWLTVV.

V gene TRBV18 combines with J gene TRBJ1-3, with D possibly TRBD1 on 6 matching bases. V lost 4 bases to trimming and J lost 4 bases, with 17 bases between them. The CDR3 is 16 amino acids. Germline V gene data show CDR1 as KGHSH and CDR2 as LQKENI. The CDR3 region is CASSLGGAGAGNTIYF. The CDR3 coding sequence is TGTGCCAGCTCACTTGGCGGCGCAGGGGCAGGAAACACCATATATTTT.

The rearrangement uses TRBV5-1 and TRBJ1-5; D is unresolved. The CDR3 is 15 amino acids. Trimming removed 1 base from V and 0 bases from J, with 8 bases in between. Germline values: CDR1 SGHRS, CDR2 YFSETQ. The CDR3: CASSLSGDSNQPQHF. CDR3 in DNA: TGCGCCAGCAGCTTGTCCGGGGATAGCAATCAGCCCCAGCATTTT. The variable domain in full, completed from reference TRBV5-1 and TRBJ1-5, reads KAGVTQTPRYLIKTRGQQVTLSCSPISGHRSVSWYQQTPGQGLQFLFEYFSETQRNKGNFPGRFSGRQFSNSRSEMNVSTLELGDSALYLCASSLSGDSNQPQHFGDGTRLSIL.

The chain uses TRBV20-1 and TRBJ1-2; D unresolved. The CDR3 extends over 11 amino acids. Germline CDR1 and CDR2: DFQATT and SNEGSKA (reference sequence). Deletions cut 3 bases from V and 4 bases from J, with 6 bases between. CDR3 amino acids: CSASRLYGYTF. In DNA form, the CDR3 reads TGCAGTGCTAGTAGACTCTATGGCTACACCTTC.

The rearrangement uses TRBV10-3 and TRBJ2-7; D gene ambiguous. Trimming stripped 2 bases from V and 2 bases from J, with 10 bases between. The CDR3 spans 14 residues. Per germline, CDR1 ENHRY and CDR2 SYGVKD. The CDR3 is CAISERRNAYEQYF. CDR3 bases: TGTGCCATCAGTGAGCGCAGGAATGCCTACGAGCAGTACTTC.

The chain is built from TRBV6-6 and TRBJ1-4; possible D gene TRBD1, 6 bases. From germline, CDR1 is MNHNY and CDR2 SVGAGI (reference sequence). The length of the CDR3 is 13 residues. V lost 2 bases and J 8 bases, leaving 9 bases between the germline ends. CDR3 region: CASSYRGSEKLFF. DNA for the CDR3: TGTGCCAGCAGTTACAGGGGGTCCGAAAAACTGTTTTTT.

The J gene is TRBJ1-4, the V gene TRBV12-5; TRBD1 is a possible D gene (5 bases). From germline, CDR1 is LGHNT and CDR2 FRNRAP. The CDR3 contains 14 residues. With 5 bases removed from V and 7 bases from J, the gap between germline ends came to 14 bases. Here the CDR3 DNA reads TGTGCTAGTGGTCCGGGGGGGGAGGCTGAAAAACTGTTTTTT. It codes for CASGPGGEAEKLFF. The complete variable domain, with remaining parts taken from reference TRBV12-5 and TRBJ1-4, reads DARVTQTPRHKVTEMGQEVTMRCQPILGHNTVFWYRQTMMQGLELLAYFRNRAPLDDSGMPKDRFSAEMPDATLATLKIQPSEPRDSAVYFCASGPGGEAEKLFFGSGTQLSVL.

This chain joins TRBV5-1 and TRBJ1-1; 7 bases agree with TRBD1. V was pared by 4 bases and J by 0 bases, with 9 bases of the junction left unmatched. Germline CDR1 SGHRS, CDR2 YFSETQ. There are 16 residues in the CDR3. The CDR3 loop reads CASSPAPTGMNTEAFF. The CDR3 nucleotides are TGCGCCAGCAGCCCAGCCCCGACAGGGATGAACACTGAAGCTTTCTTT.

This chain links TRBV5-1 with TRBJ1-5; TRBD1 matches at 12 bases. The J segment lost 1 base and the V segment lost 4 bases, leaving 3 bases of the junction unmatched. Germline assignment: CDR1 SGHRS and CDR2 YFSETQ. The CDR3 has 16 residues. CDR3: CASSRDRGQSNQPQHF. CDR3 nucleotides: TGCGCCAGCAGCCGGGACAGGGGGCAGAGCAATCAGCCCCAGCATTTT.